A single sample is the source of the 4 T cell receptor beta chains below, sequenced in a study of T cells in tuberculosis. Clones were read by immunoSEQ multiplex PCR, and TCRdb kept only the in-frame ones, dropping some. The table lists 30,000 to 40,000 clones, roughly 92% of them singletons. The sequencing input was PBMCs. These TCRs come from a donor aged 10 to 29 with latent tuberculosis or without tuberculosis infection.

The genes are TRBV15 and TRBJ1-5; possibly TRBD1 for D (5 bases). V dropped 0 bases and J dropped 3 bases, with 15 bases sitting between them. CDR3 length equals 17 residues. CDR1 is LNHNV, CDR2 YYDKDF, per germline (reference sequence). The CDR3 nucleotides read TGTGCCACCAGCAGAGACTACGGCAGGGCTTTCAATCAGCCCCAGCATTTT. As protein: CATSRDYGRAFNQPQHF.

The chain employs TRBV15 and TRBJ2-1; 11 positions agree with TRBD2. CDR1 and CDR2 (germline): LNHNV, YYDKDF (reference sequence). V lost 0 bases to trimming and J lost 4 bases; unmatched junction nucleotides: 14. The CDR3 is made up of 20 amino acids. Here the CDR3 DNA reads TGTGCCACCAGCAGAGATTTCCCTCTCGCAACTAGCGGGGGATACAATGAGCAGTTCTTC. This sequence encodes CATSRDFPLATSGGYNEQFF.

This chain joins TRBV7-9 and TRBJ1-1; D call uncertain. The CDR3 length is 14 residues. Germline CDR1 is SEHNR and CDR2 is FQNEAQ (reference sequence). The V end lost 5 bases, the J end lost 5 bases, and 15 bases lay between the germline ends. The CDR3 DNA is TGTGCCAGCAGCGGGCTTAACGGCAGGACTGAAGCTTTCTTT. This translates into CASSGLNGRTEAFF.

This chain links TRBV4-1 with TRBJ2-7; 8 bases match TRBD1. CDR1 MGHRA and CDR2 YSYEKL come from the germline V gene. The J segment lost 3 bases and the V segment lost 4 bases, leaving 11 bases of the junction unmatched. The CDR3 covers 16 residues. The CDR3 here is CASSLLPGQGGYEQYF. In DNA, the CDR3 is TGCGCCAGCAGCCTCCTGCCCGGACAGGGAGGCTACGAGCAGTACTTC.